What follows are 27 T cell receptor beta chains derived from one specimen sequenced in a study of blood T cell repertoires in COVID-19. Sequencing used immunoSEQ multiplex PCR; TCRdb keeps in-frame clones, though not all of them. The table has more than 85,000 clones, 81% seen once. The sample comprised peripheral blood. These receptors all come from a man at least 80 years old with acute or convalescent COVID-19.

This clone has a handful of counts. The chain couples TRBV5-1 to TRBJ2-2; 8 bases map to TRBD1. The CDR3 covers 15 residues. Germline CDR1 reads SGHRS; CDR2 reads YFSETQ. The V segment lost 3 bases and the J segment 2 bases; nucleotides outside the gene matches: 3. CDR3 DNA: TGCGCCAGCAGCTCTGGACAGGGAAACACCGGGGAGCTGTTTTTT. Translating it yields CASSSGQGNTGELFF.

This clone has just a few counts. The sample contains more than one DNA sequence encoding this CDR3. The V call is TRBV18, the J call TRBJ1-1; 9 nucleotides align to TRBD1. Losses at the gene ends were 6 bases for V and 3 bases for J; bases not matched to a gene: 5. CDR3 length: 14 residues. Germline CDR1 KGHSH, CDR2 LQKENI. CDR3 protein: CASSPTGGDTEAFF. The CDR3 region has the DNA TGTGCCAGCTCGCCGACAGGGGGGGACACTGAAGCTTTCTTT.

This sequence joins TRBV29-1 and TRBJ2-1; TRBD2 aligns across 8 bases. The CDR3 extends over 13 amino acids. Unmatched junction bases numbered 5, after V lost 6 bases and J lost 4 bases. Per germline, CDR1 SQVTM and CDR2 ANQGSEA. CDR3 in amino acids: CSVATSVYNEQFF. For the CDR3, the DNA is TGCAGCGTGGCGACTAGCGTTTACAATGAGCAGTTCTTC.

The V gene is TRBV27, the J gene TRBJ2-1; D unclear. The length of the CDR3 is 12 residues. Germline V gives CDR1 MNHEY, CDR2 SMNVEV (reference sequence). V was cut by 5 bases and J by 4 bases, with 6 bases left in between. CDR3 nucleotide sequence: TGTGCCAGCAGTGAGGCGTACAATGAGCAGTTCTTC. Translating it yields CASSEAYNEQFF.

As for this clone: This specimen includes other DNA sequences encoding the same CDR3. This chain joins TRBV27 and TRBJ2-7; 7 bases fit TRBD1. Germline lookup yields CDR1 MNHEY and CDR2 SMNVEV (reference sequence). After removal of 4 bases from V and 0 bases from J, the junction contained 15 bases not matched to a gene. The CDR3 runs to 18 residues. The CDR3 protein is CASSSLTSTGYNSYEQYF. As DNA, the CDR3 is TGTGCCAGCAGTTCACTTACCTCGACAGGGTATAACTCCTACGAGCAGTACTTC.

The rearrangement links TRBV5-1 to TRBJ1-2; D call uncertain. Germline values: CDR1 SGHRS, CDR2 YFSETQ. There are 14 residues in the CDR3. Trimming took 4 bases from V and 4 from J, leaving 14 bases between them. CDR3 sequence: CASSPPRGSYGYTF. In nucleotides, the CDR3 is TGCGCCAGCAGCCCTCCGCGAGGGAGCTATGGCTACACCTTC.

The V gene is TRBV5-1, the J gene TRBJ1-4; possible D gene TRBD1, 6 bases. Germline loops: CDR1 SGHRS, CDR2 YFSETQ. V was clipped by 2 bases and J by 0 bases, with 11 bases between them. The length of the CDR3 is 16 residues. CDR3 amino acids: CASSFTGSATNEKLFF. CDR3 nucleotides: TGCGCCAGCAGCTTCACAGGGTCGGCAACTAATGAAAAACTGTTTTTT.

The gene calls are TRBV7-9 and TRBJ2-7; 9 bases map to TRBD1. The CDR3 is made up of 15 amino acids. V was clipped by 5 bases and J by 4 bases; unmatched bases: 9. Germline V gene lookup returns CDR1 SEHNR and CDR2 FQNEAQ (reference sequence). CDR3 loop: CASSPQGQGPYEQYF. CDR3 coding DNA: TGTGCCAGCAGCCCTCAGGGACAGGGACCTTACGAGCAGTACTTC.

This chain links TRBV6-2 or TRBV6-3 with TRBJ1-1, with D perhaps TRBD1 (5 bases). CDR1 and CDR2 from the germline V gene are MNHEY and SVGEGT. V lost 2 bases to trimming and J lost 6 bases, with 22 bases between them. CDR3 length equals 17 residues. The CDR3 DNA reads TGTGCCAGCAGTTACGAAATCAAGACAGTCGTCAGGGCTGAAGCTTTCTTT. Translating it yields CASSYEIKTVVRAEAFF.

The chain employs TRBV5-1 and TRBJ2-5; 7 positions agree with TRBD1. Losses at the gene ends were 3 bases for V and 1 base for J; bases not matched to a gene: 15. The CDR3 has 18 amino acids. From germline, CDR1 is SGHRS and CDR2 YFSETQ. The DNA for the CDR3 is TGCGCCAGCAGCTGGAGACAGGGTGCCCTACCCCTCCAAGAGACCCAGTACTTC. This translates into CASSWRQGALPLQETQYF.

V is TRBV28 and J is TRBJ1-6, with unresolved D. This CDR3 has 13 amino acids. CDR1 is MDHEN and CDR2 is SYDVKM in the germline V gene. Trimming pared 10 bases from V and 7 bases from J, leaving 14 bases between. DNA for the CDR3: TGTGCCATAAACACAGCCCGAAATTCACCCCTCCACTTT. Encoded protein: CAINTARNSPLHF.

This clone was detected only a few times. DNA for the CDR3: TGCGCCAGCAGCCTGGGACAACCCACCGGGGAGCTGTTTTTT. This translates into CASSLGQPTGELFF. V usage is TRBV5-1 and J usage is TRBJ2-2; D is perhaps TRBD1 (6 bases). This CDR3 is 14 amino acids long. V lost 4 bases to trimming and J lost 4 bases, with 11 bases between them. CDR1 is SGHRS and CDR2 is YFSETQ in the germline V gene.

This clone was found once. The CDR3 DNA is TGTGCCAGCTCCGGGGGGGGGTATAGCAATCAGCCCCAGCATTTT. This gives the protein CASSGGGYSNQPQHF. This chain connects TRBV21-1 to TRBJ1-5. TRBV21-1 is an annotated pseudogene. This CDR3 spans 15 amino acids.

The J gene is TRBJ1-2, the V gene TRBV30, with 9 bases identical to TRBD1. The CDR3 covers 16 residues. Germline assignment: CDR1 GTSNPN and CDR2 SVGIG (reference sequence). Germline trimming cut 3 bases from V and 5 bases from J; bases unmatched to any gene: 13. The CDR3 spells CAWSQAATGGEYGYTF. The CDR3 DNA sequence: TGTGCCTGGAGCCAAGCCGCGACAGGGGGAGAATATGGCTACACCTTC.

The V and J genes are TRBV19 and TRBJ2-5, with D possibly TRBD1 on 7 matching bases. Germline loops: CDR1 LNHDA, CDR2 SQIVND (reference sequence). This CDR3 contains 13 residues. The V end was cut by 2 bases, the J end by 5 bases, with 9 bases between. This CDR3 reads CASSIQGGETQYF. CDR3 bases: TGTGCCAGTAGTATACAGGGGGGCGAGACCCAGTACTTC.

V gene TRBV15 combines with J gene TRBJ2-5, with 7 positions matching TRBD1. Germline CDR1 reads LNHNV; CDR2 reads YYDKDF (reference sequence). This CDR3 comprises 16 residues. Germline trimming cut 0 bases from V and 3 bases from J; bases unmatched to any gene: 7. CDR3 loop: CATSRDRDSEKETQYF. DNA for the CDR3: TGTGCCACCAGCAGAGATCGGGACAGTGAAAAAGAGACCCAGTACTTC.

Turning to this clone: Different DNA sequences within this sample yield the same CDR3. The chain links TRBV25-1 to TRBJ2-5; TRBD2 matches at 7 bases. Germline V gene sequence: CDR1 MGHDK, CDR2 SYGVNS. CDR3 size: 12 residues. CDR3 amino acids: CAGGSLGETQYF. In DNA, the CDR3 is TGTGCTGGCGGGAGTCTCGGGGAGACCCAGTACTTC.

The V call is TRBV28, the J call TRBJ2-5; 9 bases align to TRBD1. CDR1 MDHEN and CDR2 SYDVKM come from the germline V gene. The CDR3 contains 14 residues. With 5 bases clipped from V and 7 bases from J, the junction kept 8 bases outside the gene matches. CDR3 region: CASSKHRGPGTQYF. CDR3 sequence (DNA): TGTGCCAGCAGTAAACACAGGGGGCCAGGGACCCAGTACTTC.

The J gene is TRBJ2-7, the V gene TRBV6-5, with D possibly matching TRBD2 (5 bases). The V gene's germline CDR1 is MNHEY and CDR2 SVGAGI. The CDR3 is 13 amino acids. V shed 7 bases and J shed 2 bases, with 12 bases lying between them. CDR3 in amino acids: CASTRTGTYEQYF. In DNA form, the CDR3 reads TGTGCCAGCACAAGGACGGGAACCTACGAGCAGTACTTC.

The J gene is TRBJ1-3, the V gene TRBV5-5; 7 bases are a match to TRBD1. CDR1 and CDR2 (germline): SGHKS, YYEKEE (reference sequence). The CDR3 spans 15 residues. V lost 3 bases, J lost 2 bases, and 5 bases stayed unmatched. The CDR3 here is CASSSYRGPGNTIYF. The CDR3 DNA sequence: TGTGCCAGCAGCTCCTACAGGGGCCCTGGAAACACCATATATTTT.

On this clone: The CDR3 carries no conserved terminal phenylalanine or tryptophan, so it likely arises from a read error. The CDR3 here is CSASVPPPQGDGYTL. The CDR3 nucleotides are TGCAGTGCTAGTGTCCCTCCCCCCCAGGGGGACGGCTACACCCTC. This rearrangement joins TRBV20-1 to TRBJ1-2, with 7 bases fitting TRBD1. Trimming removed 3 bases from V and 8 bases from J; junction bases left unmatched: 15. The CDR3 is made up of 15 amino acids. Per the germline V gene, CDR1 is DFQATT and CDR2 is SNEGSKA (reference sequence).

This chain joins TRBV19 and TRBJ2-2, with D possibly matching TRBD2 (6 bases). The CDR3 is 19 residues long. With 1 base removed from V and 3 bases from J, the gap between germline ends came to 21 bases. The germline V gene has CDR1 LNHDA and CDR2 SQIVND (reference sequence). In DNA, the CDR3 is TGTGCCAGTAGTATAGCCCGGGGGAGAAACCGCTTCTACACCGGGGAGCTGTTTTTT. This translates into CASSIARGRNRFYTGELFF. The variable domain in full, completed from reference TRBV19 and TRBJ2-2, reads DGGITQSPKYLFRKEGQNVTLSCEQNLNHDAMYWYRQDPGQGLRLIYYSQIVNDFQKGDIAEGYSVSREKKESFPLTVTSAQKNPTAFYLCASSIARGRNRFYTGELFFGEGSRLTVL.

This sequence joins TRBV6-5 and TRBJ2-1; 10 bases match TRBD2. The CDR3 covers 13 residues. Germline CDR1 and CDR2: MNHEY and SVGAGI. J lost 10 bases, V lost 6 bases, and 6 bases had no gene match. CDR3 nucleotides: TGTGCCAGCAGCCCCCGGACTAGCGGAGAGCAGTTCTTC. Translated, it gives CASSPRTSGEQFF.

This chain links TRBV10-1 with TRBJ2-3, with D possibly matching TRBD1 (6 bases). The CDR3 loop spans 16 amino acids. The V gene lost 0 bases and the J gene lost 5 bases, with 15 bases spanning the gap. The germline V gene encodes CDR1 WNHNN and CDR2 SYGVQD (reference sequence). The CDR3 is CASSESRRGFGDTQYF. The CDR3 nucleotides are TGCGCCAGCAGTGAGTCCCGCAGGGGATTCGGAGATACGCAGTATTTT.

The chain recombines TRBV7-6 with TRBJ2-5; D may be TRBD2 (6 bases). CDR1 SGHVS and CDR2 FNYEAQ come from the germline V gene. CDR3 size: 16 residues. V was shortened by 4 bases and J by 3 bases, with 18 bases between the two germline ends. The CDR3 DNA reads TGTGCCAGCAGCTCTGAAAATCGGGGGATCAAAGAGACCCAGTACTTC. Translating it yields CASSSENRGIKETQYF.

The chain carries TRBV18 and TRBJ1-1; 7 nucleotides align to TRBD1. Germline CDR1 and CDR2: KGHSH and LQKENI. This CDR3 is built from 13 residues. V was pared by 6 bases and J by 6 bases, with 7 bases of the junction left unmatched. CDR3: CASSPTGESEAFF. DNA of the CDR3: TGTGCCAGCTCTCCAACAGGGGAATCTGAAGCTTTCTTT.

The V call is TRBV27, the J call TRBJ1-4, with 8 bases that match TRBD1. V trimming: 3 bases; J trimming: 7 bases; junction bases outside the gene matches: 4. The CDR3 spans 14 residues. Germline CDR1 reads MNHEY; CDR2 reads SMNVEV (reference sequence). This CDR3 is CASSFQGAGEKLFF. The DNA for the CDR3 is TGTGCCAGCAGTTTCCAGGGGGCTGGTGAAAAACTGTTTTTT.